This TCR beta chain is from a study of blood T cells in healthy people across ages. With respect to this clonotype: What it binds is unknown.

Using a J-beta primer mix together with a sample-barcoded 5' primer, a second PCR was run for about 7 to 12 cycles. Via MiXCR, TCRdb re-called the 5' RACE reads, giving one row per CDR3 protein. Altogether around 900,000 distinct CDR3 sequences are present, 51% being singletons, with the ten largest covering over 20%. The V gene's germline CDR1 is LGHNA and CDR2 YSLEER. The CDR3 length is 13 residues. Trimming removed 4 bases at V and 3 bases at J, with 8 bases between. Study outcomes and limitations: Unsorted PBMCs prevented conclusive naive versus antigen-experienced comparison. Versus aged donors, long-lived donors had higher diversity and more naive CD4+ cells.

The sample was blood. The chain joins TRBV4-3 to TRBJ2-3; D gene uncertain. The sequence was obtained from a woman in her sixties in good health. The CDR3 reads CASSRRLTDTQYF. The CDR3 bases are TGCGCCAGCAGCCGTAGACTTACAGATACGCAGTATTTT.